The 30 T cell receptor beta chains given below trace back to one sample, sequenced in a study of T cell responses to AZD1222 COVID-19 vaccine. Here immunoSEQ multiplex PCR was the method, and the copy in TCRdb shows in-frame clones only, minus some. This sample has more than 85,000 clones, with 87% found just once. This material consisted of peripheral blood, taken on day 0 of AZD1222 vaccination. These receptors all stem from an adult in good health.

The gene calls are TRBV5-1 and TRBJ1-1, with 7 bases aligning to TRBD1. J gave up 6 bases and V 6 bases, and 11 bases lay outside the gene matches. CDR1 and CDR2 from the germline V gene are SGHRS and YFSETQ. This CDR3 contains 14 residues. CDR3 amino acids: CASILDRSNAEAFF. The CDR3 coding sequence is TGCGCCAGCATACTGGACAGGAGCAACGCTGAAGCTTTCTTT.

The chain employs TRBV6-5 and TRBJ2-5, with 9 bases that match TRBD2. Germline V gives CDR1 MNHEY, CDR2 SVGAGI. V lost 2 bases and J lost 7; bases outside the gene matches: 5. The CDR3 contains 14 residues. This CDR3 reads CASSYVAGAGTQYF. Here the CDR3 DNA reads TGTGCCAGCAGTTACGTAGCGGGGGCGGGGACCCAGTACTTC.

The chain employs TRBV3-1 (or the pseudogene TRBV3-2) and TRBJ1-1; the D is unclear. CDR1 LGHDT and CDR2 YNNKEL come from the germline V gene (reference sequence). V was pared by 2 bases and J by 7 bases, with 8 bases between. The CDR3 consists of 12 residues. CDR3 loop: CASSQFGNEAFF. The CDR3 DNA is TGTGCCAGCAGCCAATTTGGGAATGAAGCTTTCTTT.

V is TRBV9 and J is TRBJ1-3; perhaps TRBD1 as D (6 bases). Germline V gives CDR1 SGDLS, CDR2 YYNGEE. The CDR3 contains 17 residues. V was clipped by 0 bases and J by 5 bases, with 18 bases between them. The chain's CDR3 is CASSVATGRGARNTIYF. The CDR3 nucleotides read TGTGCCAGCAGCGTAGCTACGGGCAGGGGCGCTCGAAACACCATATATTTT. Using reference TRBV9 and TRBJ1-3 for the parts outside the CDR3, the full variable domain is DSGVTQTPKHLITATGQRVTLRCSPRSGDLSVYWYQQSLDQGLQFLIQYYNGEERAKGNILERFSAQQFPDLHSELNLSSLELGDSALYFCASSVATGRGARNTIYFGEGSWLTVV.

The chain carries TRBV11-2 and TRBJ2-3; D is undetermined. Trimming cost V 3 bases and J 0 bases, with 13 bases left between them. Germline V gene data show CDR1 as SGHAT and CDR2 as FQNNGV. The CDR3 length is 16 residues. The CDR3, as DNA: TGTGCCAGCAGCTTGGGGTTTCGTACTAGCACAGATACGCAGTATTTT. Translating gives CASSLGFRTSTDTQYF.

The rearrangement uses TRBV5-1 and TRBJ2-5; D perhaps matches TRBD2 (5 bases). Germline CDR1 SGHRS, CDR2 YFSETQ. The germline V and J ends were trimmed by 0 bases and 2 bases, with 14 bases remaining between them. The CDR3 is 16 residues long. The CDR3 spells CASSLAGTPGQETQYF. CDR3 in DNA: TGCGCCAGCAGCTTGGCCGGCACCCCGGGGCAAGAGACCCAGTACTTC.

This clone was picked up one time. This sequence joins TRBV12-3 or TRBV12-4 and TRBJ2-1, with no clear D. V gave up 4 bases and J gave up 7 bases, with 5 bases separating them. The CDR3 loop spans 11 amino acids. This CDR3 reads CASSWTNEQFF. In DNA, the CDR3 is TGTGCCAGCAGTTGGACGAATGAGCAGTTCTTC.

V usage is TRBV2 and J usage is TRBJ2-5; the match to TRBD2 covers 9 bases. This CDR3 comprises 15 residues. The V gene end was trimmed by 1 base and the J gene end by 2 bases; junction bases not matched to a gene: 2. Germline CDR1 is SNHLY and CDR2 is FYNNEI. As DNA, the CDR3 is TGTGCCAGCAGTGAAGAGACTAGCGGTCAAGAGACCCAGTACTTC. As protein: CASSEETSGQETQYF.

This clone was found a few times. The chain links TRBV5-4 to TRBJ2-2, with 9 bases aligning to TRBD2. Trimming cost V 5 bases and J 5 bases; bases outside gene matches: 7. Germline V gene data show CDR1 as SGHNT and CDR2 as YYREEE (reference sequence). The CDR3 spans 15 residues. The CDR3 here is CASSPIAGATGELFF. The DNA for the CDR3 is TGTGCCAGCAGTCCAATAGCGGGGGCTACCGGGGAGCTGTTTTTT.

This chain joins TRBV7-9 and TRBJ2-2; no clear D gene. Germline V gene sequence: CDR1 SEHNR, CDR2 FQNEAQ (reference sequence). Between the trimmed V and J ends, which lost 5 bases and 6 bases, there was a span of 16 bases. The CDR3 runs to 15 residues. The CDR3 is CASSEPTGFPGELFF. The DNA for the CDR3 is TGTGCCAGCAGCGAACCGACCGGTTTCCCCGGGGAGCTGTTTTTT.

The CDR3 loop reads CSVEMGIGSGANVLTF. The DNA of the CDR3 is TGCAGCGTTGAAATGGGGATAGGGTCTGGGGCCAACGTCCTGACTTTC. The chain uses TRBV29-1 and TRBJ2-6; D is unresolved. Deletions cut 2 bases from V and 1 base from J, with 12 bases between. This CDR3 comprises 16 residues. Germline V gene sequence: CDR1 SQVTM, CDR2 ANQGSEA.

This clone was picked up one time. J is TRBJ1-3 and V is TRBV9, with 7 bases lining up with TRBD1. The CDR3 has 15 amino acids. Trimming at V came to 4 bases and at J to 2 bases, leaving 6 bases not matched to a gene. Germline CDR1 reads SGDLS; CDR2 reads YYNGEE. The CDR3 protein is CASSSTGTAGNTIYF. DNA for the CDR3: TGTGCCAGCAGCTCTACCGGGACAGCTGGAAACACCATATATTTT.

The CDR3 loop is CASGFWDRADNEQFF. The DNA of the CDR3 is TGTGCTAGTGGTTTTTGGGACAGGGCCGACAATGAGCAGTTCTTC. The chain employs TRBV12-5 and TRBJ2-1, with 9 bases matching TRBD1. With V trimmed by 3 bases and J by 5 bases, 5 bases remained unmatched. The CDR3 runs 15 residues. Germline V gene sequence: CDR1 LGHNT, CDR2 FRNRAP.

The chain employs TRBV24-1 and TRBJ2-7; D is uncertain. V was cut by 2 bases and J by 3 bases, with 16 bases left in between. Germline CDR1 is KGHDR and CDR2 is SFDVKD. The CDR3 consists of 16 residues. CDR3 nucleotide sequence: TGTGCCACCAGTGATTCGAAGGCAAACCCGCTCTACGAGCAGTACTTC. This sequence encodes CATSDSKANPLYEQYF.

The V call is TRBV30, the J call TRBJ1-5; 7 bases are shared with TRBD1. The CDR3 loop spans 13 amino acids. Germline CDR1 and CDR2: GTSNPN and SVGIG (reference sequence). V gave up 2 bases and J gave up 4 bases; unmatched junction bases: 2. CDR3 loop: CAWSPTGNQPQHF. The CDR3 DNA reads TGTGCCTGGAGTCCGACAGGGAATCAGCCCCAGCATTTT.

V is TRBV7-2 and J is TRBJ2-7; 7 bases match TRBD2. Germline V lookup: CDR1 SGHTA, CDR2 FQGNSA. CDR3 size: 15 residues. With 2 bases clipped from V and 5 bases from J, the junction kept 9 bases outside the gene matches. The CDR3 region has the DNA TGTGCCAGCAGCTTACTTGGGGGGGGTAATGACGAGCAGTACTTC. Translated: CASSLLGGGNDEQYF.

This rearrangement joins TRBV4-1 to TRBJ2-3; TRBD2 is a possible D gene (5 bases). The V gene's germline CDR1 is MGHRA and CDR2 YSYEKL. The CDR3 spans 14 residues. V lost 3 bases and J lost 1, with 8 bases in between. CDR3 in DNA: TGCGCCAGCAGCCAGGCCGGGGGCACAGATACGCAGTATTTT. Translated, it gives CASSQAGGTDTQYF.

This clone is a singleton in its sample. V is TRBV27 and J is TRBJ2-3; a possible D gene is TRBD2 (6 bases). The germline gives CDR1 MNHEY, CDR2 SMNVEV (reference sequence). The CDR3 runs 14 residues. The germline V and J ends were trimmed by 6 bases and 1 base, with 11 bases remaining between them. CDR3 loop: CASRKTGGTDTQYF. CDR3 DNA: TGTGCCAGCAGGAAAACGGGGGGCACAGATACGCAGTATTTT.

The CDR3 DNA sequence: TGTGCCATCAGCTCTGGACTGGGGTACAATGAGCAGTTCTTC. Translated, it gives CAISSGLGYNEQFF. The chain recombines TRBV10-3 with TRBJ2-1; TRBD2 is a possible D gene (5 bases). V lost 6 bases, J lost 4 bases, and 13 bases lay in between. Germline V gene sequence: CDR1 ENHRY, CDR2 SYGVKD. CDR3 length equals 14 residues.

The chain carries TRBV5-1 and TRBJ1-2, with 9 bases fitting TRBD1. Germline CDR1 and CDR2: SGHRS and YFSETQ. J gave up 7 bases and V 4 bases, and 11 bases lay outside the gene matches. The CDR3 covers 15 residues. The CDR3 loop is CASSQLDRGAGGYTF. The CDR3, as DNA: TGCGCCAGCAGCCAACTGGACAGGGGAGCTGGTGGCTACACCTTC.

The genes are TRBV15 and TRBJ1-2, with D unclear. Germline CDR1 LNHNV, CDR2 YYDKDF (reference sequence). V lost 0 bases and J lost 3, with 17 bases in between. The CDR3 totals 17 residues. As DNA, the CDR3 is TGTGCCACCAGCAGAGATCTTCTGGACCCGAGGGACTATGGCTACACCTTC. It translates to CATSRDLLDPRDYGYTF.

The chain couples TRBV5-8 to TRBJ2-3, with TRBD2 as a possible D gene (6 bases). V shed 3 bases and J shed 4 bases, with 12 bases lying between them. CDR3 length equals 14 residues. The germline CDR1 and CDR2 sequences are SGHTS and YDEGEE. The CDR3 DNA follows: TGTGCCAGCAGCTCTCAGGGAGGCTCAGATACGCAGTATTTT. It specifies CASSSQGGSDTQYF.

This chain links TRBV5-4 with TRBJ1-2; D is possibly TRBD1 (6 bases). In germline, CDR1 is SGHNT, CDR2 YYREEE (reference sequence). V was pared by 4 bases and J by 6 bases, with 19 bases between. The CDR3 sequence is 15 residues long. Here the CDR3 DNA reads TGTGCCAGCAGCACGACAAAAACAGGGAACCATGGCTACACCTTC. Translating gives CASSTTKTGNHGYTF.

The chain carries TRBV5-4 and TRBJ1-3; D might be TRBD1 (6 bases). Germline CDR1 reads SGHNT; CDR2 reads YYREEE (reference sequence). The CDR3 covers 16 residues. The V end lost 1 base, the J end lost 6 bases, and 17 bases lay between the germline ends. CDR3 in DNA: TGTGCCAGCAGCTTGTTGGGCGGGGGCTCGTTAAACACCATATATTTT. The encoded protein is CASSLLGGGSLNTIYF.

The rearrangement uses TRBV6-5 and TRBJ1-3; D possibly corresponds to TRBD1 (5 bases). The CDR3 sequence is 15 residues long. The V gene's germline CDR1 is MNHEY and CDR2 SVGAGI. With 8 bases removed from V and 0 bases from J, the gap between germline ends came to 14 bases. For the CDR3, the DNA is TGTGCCAGCTTGGGGACGCAGAGCTCTGGAAACACCATATATTTT. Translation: CASLGTQSSGNTIYF.

The CDR3 coding sequence is TGTGCCAGCAGAAAGGGGGCTAGCGGGAGTTCCTACGAGCAGTACTTC. This translates into CASRKGASGSSYEQYF. The chain uses TRBV5-4 and TRBJ2-7, with 10 bases fitting TRBD2. Germline-derived CDR1 and CDR2 are SGHNT and YYREEE (reference sequence). J lost 1 base, V lost 5 bases, and 9 bases had no gene match. This CDR3 has 16 residues.

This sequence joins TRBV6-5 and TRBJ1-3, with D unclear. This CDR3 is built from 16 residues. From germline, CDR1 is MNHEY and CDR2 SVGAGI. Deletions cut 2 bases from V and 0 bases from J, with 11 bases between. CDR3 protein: CASSYKSASSGNTIYF. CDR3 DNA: TGTGCCAGCAGTTACAAGTCAGCAAGCTCTGGAAACACCATATATTTT.

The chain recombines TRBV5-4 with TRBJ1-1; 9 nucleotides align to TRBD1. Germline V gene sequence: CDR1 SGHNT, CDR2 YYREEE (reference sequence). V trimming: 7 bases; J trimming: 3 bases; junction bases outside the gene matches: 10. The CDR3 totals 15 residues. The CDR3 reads CASSTGTGRDTEAFF. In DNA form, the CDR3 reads TGTGCCAGCTCAACCGGGACAGGGAGAGACACTGAAGCTTTCTTT.

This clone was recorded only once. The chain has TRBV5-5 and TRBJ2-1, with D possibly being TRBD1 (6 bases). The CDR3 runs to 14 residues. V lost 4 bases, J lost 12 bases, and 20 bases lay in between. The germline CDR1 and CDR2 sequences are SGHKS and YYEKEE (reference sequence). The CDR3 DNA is TGTGCCAGCAGCGCAACCTTACAGGGTCCTGGGCAGTTCTTC. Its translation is CASSATLQGPGQFF.

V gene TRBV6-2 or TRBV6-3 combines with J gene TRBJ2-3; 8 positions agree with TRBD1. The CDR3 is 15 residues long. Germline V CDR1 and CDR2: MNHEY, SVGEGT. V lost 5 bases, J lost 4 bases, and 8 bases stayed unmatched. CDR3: CASSDPGQVADTQYF. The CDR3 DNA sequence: TGTGCCAGCAGTGATCCGGGACAGGTTGCAGATACGCAGTATTTT.